These T cell receptor beta chains were read from a single sample in a study of cytomegalovirus exposure and HLA in healthy donors. Assay: immunoSEQ multiplex PCR; the TCRdb copy retains only in-frame clones and omits some. Of around 150,000 clones in the sample, approximately 71% were seen once. What was sequenced was PBMCs. These receptors all stem from a woman in her 50s in good health and CMV-seronegative. CDR3s include the opening cysteine and the closing phenylalanine or tryptophan. Each record gives: CDR3 protein, CDR3 DNA, clone size, J gene, D gene, V gene. D genes are given only for firm matches. A row's size may be missing; if present it is once, few, many or a size class.

CDR3 protein: CASSQEAPLAGAYQGAQYF; CDR3 DNA: TGCGCCAGCAGCCAAGAAGCCCCACTAGCGGGGGCATACCAGGGGGCCCAGTACTTC; clone size: .; J gene: TRBJ2-5; D gene: TRBD2; V gene: TRBV4-3
CDR3 protein: CASRQPGQGRSGANVLTF; CDR3 DNA: TGCGCCAGCAGGCAACCGGGACAGGGCCGCTCTGGGGCCAACGTCCTGACTTTC; clone size: .; J gene: TRBJ2-6; D gene: TRBD1; V gene: TRBV5-1
CDR3 protein: CASSLWTTSYEQYF; CDR3 DNA: TGTGCCAGCAGTCTATGGACTACCTCCTACGAGCAGTACTTC; clone size: .; J gene: TRBJ2-7; D gene: .; V gene: TRBV7-9
CDR3 protein: CASSTRGENTYEQYF; CDR3 DNA: TGTGCCAGCAGCACCAGGGGGGAGAACACCTACGAGCAGTACTTC; clone size: .; J gene: TRBJ2-7; D gene: .; V gene: TRBV9
CDR3 protein: CASSTGGNTIYF; CDR3 DNA: TGTGCCAGTTCGACAGGGGGGAACACCATATATTTT; clone size: .; J gene: TRBJ1-3; D gene: TRBD1; V gene: TRBV19
CDR3 protein: CASRAGQGMGEQYF; CDR3 DNA: TGTGCCAGCAGAGCCGGACAGGGAATGGGCGAGCAGTACTTC; clone size: .; J gene: TRBJ2-7; D gene: TRBD1; V gene: TRBV2
CDR3 protein: CASSQDGGTSEGQPQHF; CDR3 DNA: TGCGCCAGCAGCCAAGACGGGGGGACATCGGAGGGTCAGCCCCAGCATTTT; clone size: few; J gene: TRBJ1-5; D gene: .; V gene: TRBV4-1
CDR3 protein: CASSQEFQNQETQYF; CDR3 DNA: TGCGCCAGCAGCCAAGAGTTCCAGAATCAAGAGACCCAGTACTTC; clone size: .; J gene: TRBJ2-5; D gene: .; V gene: TRBV4-3
CDR3 protein: CASSLARGQFF; CDR3 DNA: TGTGCCAGCAGCTTAGCCCGAGGGCAGTTCTTC; clone size: .; J gene: TRBJ2-1; D gene: .; V gene: TRBV7-2
CDR3 protein: CASSLGFSGVQETQYF; CDR3 DNA: TGTGCCAGCAGCTTAGGGTTCAGCGGGGTCCAAGAGACCCAGTACTTC; clone size: few; J gene: TRBJ2-5; D gene: TRBD2; V gene: TRBV7-2
CDR3 protein: CASSLSGGPNTEAFF; CDR3 DNA: TGTGCCAGCAGCTTAAGCGGGGGCCCGAACACTGAAGCTTTCTTT; clone size: .; J gene: TRBJ1-1; D gene: .; V gene: TRBV11-1
CDR3 protein: CASSLGLTGGRDSPLHF; CDR3 DNA: TGCGCCAGCAGCTTGGGTCTCACAGGGGGCAGAGATTCACCCCTCCACTTT; clone size: few; J gene: TRBJ1-6; D gene: TRBD1; V gene: TRBV5-1
CDR3 protein: CASSLPGLPHEQYF; CDR3 DNA: TGTGCCAGCAGCTTACCGGGACTGCCGCACGAGCAGTACTTC; clone size: .; J gene: TRBJ2-7; D gene: .; V gene: TRBV7-2
CDR3 protein: CASSLKRSGGETQYF; CDR3 DNA: TGCGCCAGCAGCTTGAAGCGCAGCGGGGGTGAGACCCAGTACTTC; clone size: .; J gene: TRBJ2-5; D gene: TRBD2; V gene: TRBV5-1
CDR3 protein: CASSLGLGEVTEAFF; CDR3 DNA: TGTGCCAGCAGCCTAGGCCTGGGGGAGGTTACTGAAGCTTTCTTT; clone size: few; J gene: TRBJ1-1; D gene: .; V gene: TRBV7-3
CDR3 protein: CASSQEEGAREKLFF; CDR3 DNA: TGCGCCAGCAGCCAAGAGGAGGGGGCCCGAGAAAAACTGTTTTTT; clone size: .; J gene: TRBJ1-4; D gene: TRBD1; V gene: TRBV4-1
CDR3 protein: CANLINVFRGPFVLETQYF; CDR3 DNA: TGTGCCAACCTAATAAACGTTTTCAGGGGGCCTTTCGTCCTAGAGACCCAGTACTTC; clone size: few; J gene: TRBJ2-5; D gene: TRBD1; V gene: TRBV2
CDR3 protein: CASSLVLTGGAEAFF; CDR3 DNA: TGCGCCAGCAGCTTGGTATTGACAGGGGGGGCTGAAGCTTTCTTT; clone size: .; J gene: TRBJ1-1; D gene: TRBD1; V gene: TRBV5-1
CDR3 protein: CASSYGGGTLQTQYF; CDR3 DNA: TGTGCCAGCAGTTACGGCGGCGGGACGTTACAGACCCAGTACTTC; clone size: .; J gene: TRBJ2-5; D gene: .; V gene: TRBV27
CDR3 protein: CAWSAGGRLSPTNEKLFF; CDR3 DNA: TGTGCCTGGAGTGCGGGAGGGAGGCTCTCCCCAACTAATGAAAAACTGTTTTTT; clone size: .; J gene: TRBJ1-4; D gene: .; V gene: TRBV30
CDR3 protein: CASSLGLDADTQYF; CDR3 DNA: TGTGCCAGCAGCTTGGGGCTAGACGCAGATACGCAGTATTTT; clone size: .; J gene: TRBJ2-3; D gene: .; V gene: TRBV7-9
CDR3 protein: CSVSENIQYF; CDR3 DNA: TGCAGCGTTTCAGAAAACATTCAGTACTTC; clone size: .; J gene: TRBJ2-4; D gene: .; V gene: TRBV29-1
CDR3 protein: CASSLLIGSRRPNTEAFF; CDR3 DNA: TGTGCCAGCAGCTTGTTAATTGGGAGCAGGAGACCCAACACTGAAGCTTTCTTT; clone size: .; J gene: TRBJ1-1; D gene: .; V gene: TRBV5-6